The 17 T cell receptor beta chains below were found in one sample sequenced in a study of metastatic and nonmetastatic thyroid tumors. TCRdb re-called the PCR reads with MiXCR. In the table there are approximately 31,000 clones, about 18% of which are singletons. Prior to thyroid surgery, none of the patients had received any treatment. The sample comprised blood. The origin of the receptors is a female donor with papillary thyroid cancer or a benign thyroid nodule (not recorded which). Some clones in this sample may be carry-over from other donors' samples.

A note on this clone: It may be a read error: a sequence one base away is much more abundant. The rearrangement links TRBV20-1 to TRBJ2-5, with TRBD2 matching 9 bases. J gave up 5 bases and V 8 bases, and 12 bases lay outside the gene matches. CDR3 length equals 14 residues. Germline V gene data show CDR1 as DFQATT and CDR2 as SNEGSKA (reference sequence). The CDR3 DNA reads TGCAGTTCTCCGCTAGCGGGAAGATCGGAGACCCAGTACTTC. Translation gives CSSPLAGRSETQYF.

This clone was observed a handful of times. The sample holds other DNA sequences that translate to the same CDR3. The chain recombines TRBV7-9 with TRBJ1-4; D is uncertain. Trimming shortened V by 7 bases and J by 8 bases, and 11 bases separated the two germline ends. The germline gives CDR1 SEHNR, CDR2 FQNEAQ (reference sequence). This CDR3 spans 12 amino acids. This chain's CDR3 is CASTVGEEKLFF. CDR3 in DNA: TGTGCCAGCACCGTAGGTGAAGAAAAACTGTTTTTT.

This clone was observed at least ten times. The V gene is TRBV5-4, the J gene TRBJ2-1; D is undetermined. The CDR3 covers 12 residues. CDR1 and CDR2 from the germline V gene are SGHNT and YYREEE (reference sequence). Trimming cost V 0 bases and J 6 bases, with 4 bases left between them. The CDR3, as DNA: TGTGCCAGCAGCTTGGCCACCAATGAGCAGTTCTTC. It is translated as CASSLATNEQFF.

This clone was counted at least ten times. The V gene is TRBV9, the J gene TRBJ2-2; 7 positions agree with TRBD2. V shed 4 bases and J 10 bases; nucleotides not matched to a gene: 13. Germline values: CDR1 SGDLS, CDR2 YYNGEE. The CDR3 has 15 amino acids. Here the CDR3 DNA reads TGTGCCAGCAGCAACCGCGGACTAGGGGTAGAGGAGCTGTTTTTT. Its translation is CASSNRGLGVEELFF.

This clone has a count of ten or more. An end of the junction differs from the germline gene, which may be a read error. The chain has TRBV10-3 and TRBJ2-1; no firm D call. This CDR3 has 15 amino acids. The V gene's germline CDR1 is ENHRY and CDR2 SYGVKD. This CDR3 is CAISELESSYSEQFF. In DNA, the CDR3 is TGTGCCATCAGTGAGCTGGAAAGCTCCTACAGTGAGCAGTTCTTC.

This clone was seen ten or more times. The rearrangement uses TRBV4-1 and TRBJ2-7; D might be TRBD1 (6 bases). The CDR3 extends over 14 amino acids. V lost 3 bases and J lost 2, with 11 bases in between. The germline CDR1 and CDR2 sequences are MGHRA and YSYEKL. In DNA form, the CDR3 reads TGCGCCAGCAGCCATCACAGGGCTGCCTACGAGCAGTACTTC. Its translation: CASSHHRAAYEQYF.

V gene TRBV5-1 combines with J gene TRBJ2-5; D may be TRBD1 (5 bases). V dropped 0 bases and J dropped 1 base, with 16 bases sitting between them. The CDR3 contains 17 residues. In germline, CDR1 is SGHRS, CDR2 YFSETQ. The CDR3 DNA follows: TGCGCCAGCAGCTTGGGGGGCGGCAATCCTTCCCAAGAGACCCAGTACTTC. This codes for CASSLGGGNPSQETQYF. Variable domain in full (rest from reference TRBV5-1 and TRBJ2-5): KAGVTQTPRYLIKTRGQQVTLSCSPISGHRSVSWYQQTPGQGLQFLFEYFSETQRNKGNFPGRFSGRQFSNSRSEMNVSTLELGDSALYLCASSLGGGNPSQETQYFGPGTRLLVL.

This clone was seen at least ten times. The chain combines TRBV4-1 with TRBJ2-3; 9 bases are shared with TRBD2. The CDR3 is made up of 15 amino acids. With 2 bases clipped from V and 5 bases from J, the junction kept 5 bases outside the gene matches. CDR1 MGHRA and CDR2 YSYEKL come from the germline V gene. The CDR3 loop is CASSQWRGGRDTQYF. The CDR3 coding sequence is TGCGCCAGCAGCCAATGGCGGGGGGGCCGAGATACGCAGTATTTT.

This clone was recorded at least ten times. The gene calls are TRBV6-1 and TRBJ1-1; D ambiguous. The CDR3 sequence is 14 residues long. With 2 bases removed from V and 8 bases from J, the gap between germline ends came to 15 bases. Germline CDR1 reads MNHNS; CDR2 reads SASEGT. The CDR3 coding sequence is TGTGCCAGCAGTGAAAGGAGTCAGAAAGAAGAAGCTTTCTTT. Residues: CASSERSQKEEAFF.

On this clone itself: A much larger clone differs from this one at a single base, so this may be a read error. J is TRBJ2-7 and V is TRBV10-3, with 10 nucleotides matching TRBD1. This CDR3 has 16 amino acids. Trimming cost V 7 bases and J 9 bases; bases outside gene matches: 18. CDR1 and CDR2 (germline): ENHRY, SYGVKD. The CDR3 reads CAIKNGGDRGRDGQYF. CDR3 in DNA: TGTGCCATCAAGAATGGAGGGGACAGGGGAAGAGACGGGCAGTACTTC.

This clone occurred many times. V gene TRBV20-1 combines with J gene TRBJ2-3; tentatively, D is TRBD2 (5 bases). The germline V and J ends were trimmed by 6 bases and 0 bases, with 16 bases remaining between them. The germline V gene encodes CDR1 DFQATT and CDR2 SNEGSKA (reference sequence). The CDR3 consists of 15 residues. The CDR3 DNA reads as TGCAGTGCCCCGGAGGCTAGCAGTAGCACAGATACGCAGTATTTT. It encodes CSAPEASSSTDTQYF.

This clone has only a few counts. CDR3 DNA sequence: TGTGCCAGCGGACAAACCTTACCCCGCGCGACCGGAGAGAAACTGTTTTTT. This sequence encodes CASGQTLPRATGEKLFF. J is TRBJ1-4 and V is TRBV6-2 or TRBV6-3, with D perhaps matching TRBD1 (5 bases). Trimming took 8 bases from V and 11 from J, leaving 30 bases between them. There are 17 residues in the CDR3. Germline V gene lookup returns CDR1 MNHEY and CDR2 SVGEGT.

Sample share makes this clone medium-sized. The V gene is TRBV28, the J gene TRBJ2-7, with 9 bases lining up with TRBD2. The CDR3 totals 15 residues. Germline V gene data show CDR1 as MDHEN and CDR2 as SYDVKM. Losses at the gene ends were 6 bases for V and 2 bases for J; bases not matched to a gene: 8. CDR3 sequence reads: CASSGLREGAYEQYF. The DNA for the CDR3 is TGTGCCAGCAGCGGCTTGCGGGAGGGCGCCTACGAGCAGTACTTC.

The sample holds many counts of this clone. The rearrangement links TRBV4-1 to TRBJ2-3; no clear D. The CDR3 is made up of 14 amino acids. Per germline, CDR1 MGHRA and CDR2 YSYEKL. Trimming pared 0 bases from V and 7 bases from J, leaving 11 bases between. The CDR3, as DNA: TGCGCCAGCAGCCAAGATTCCGCACTGAATACGCAGTATTTT. As protein: CASSQDSALNTQYF.

This clone was observed at least ten times. V and J are TRBV30 and TRBJ1-4, with 10 bases identical to TRBD1. The CDR3 consists of 13 residues. The V gene end was trimmed by 7 bases and the J gene end by 8 bases; junction bases not matched to a gene: 7. Germline loops: CDR1 GTSNPN, CDR2 SVGIG (reference sequence). The CDR3 here is CASVPGQGEKLFF. In DNA, the CDR3 is TGTGCCTCTGTACCGGGACAGGGGGAAAAACTGTTTTTT.

This clone showed up many times. The chain couples TRBV10-1 to TRBJ2-7; D unresolved. The CDR3 extends over 14 amino acids. Trimming took off 9 bases at V and 4 bases at J, with 19 bases between the two ends. Germline-derived CDR1 and CDR2 are WNHNN and SYGVQD (reference sequence). The CDR3 nucleotides read TGCGCCAGAGGAAGACCCCCCGTGGGGTACGAGCAGTACTTC. This encodes CARGRPPVGYEQYF.

This clone has a count of ten or more. This chain connects TRBV5-4 to TRBJ2-1; weak D call: TRBD1 (6 bases). The CDR3 contains 13 residues. CDR1 and CDR2 (germline): SGHNT, YYREEE (reference sequence). Trimming cost V 0 bases and J 10 bases, with 11 bases left between them. This CDR3 reads CASSLGTVLEQFF. The CDR3 DNA reads as TGTGCCAGCAGCTTGGGGACAGTCCTCGAGCAGTTCTTC.